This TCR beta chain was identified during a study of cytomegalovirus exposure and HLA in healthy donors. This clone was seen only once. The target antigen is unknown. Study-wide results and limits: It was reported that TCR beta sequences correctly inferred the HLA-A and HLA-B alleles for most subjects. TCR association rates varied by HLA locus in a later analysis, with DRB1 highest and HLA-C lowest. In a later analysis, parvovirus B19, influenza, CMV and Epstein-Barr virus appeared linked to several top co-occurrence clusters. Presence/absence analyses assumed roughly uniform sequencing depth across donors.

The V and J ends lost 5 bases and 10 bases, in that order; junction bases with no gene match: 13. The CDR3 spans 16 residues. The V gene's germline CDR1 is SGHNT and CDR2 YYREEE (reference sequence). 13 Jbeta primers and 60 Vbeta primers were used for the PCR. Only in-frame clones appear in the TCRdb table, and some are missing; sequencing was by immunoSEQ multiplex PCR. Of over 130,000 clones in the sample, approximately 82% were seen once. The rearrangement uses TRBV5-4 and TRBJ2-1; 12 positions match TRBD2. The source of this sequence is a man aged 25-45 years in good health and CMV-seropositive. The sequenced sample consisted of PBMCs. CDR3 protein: CASSPGGLAGGDEQFF. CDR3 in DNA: TGTGCCAGCAGTCCCGGGGGGCTAGCGGGAGGGGACGAGCAGTTCTTC.